Detailed here is one TCR beta chain. No antigen is known for it. This sample was included in a study of cytomegalovirus exposure and HLA in healthy donors. Study-wide points: In a later analysis, TCR beta V- and J-gene trimming showed a link to a missense DCLRE1C variant.

CDR3 length: 16 amino acids. Germline assignment: CDR1 LNHDA and CDR2 SQIVND (reference sequence). The V and J ends lost 5 bases and 5 bases, in that order; junction bases with no gene match: 9. PCR employed 60 Vbeta and 13 Jbeta primers. Generated by immunoSEQ multiplex PCR, the TCRdb table keeps only in-frame clones and is missing some. The data contain under 200,000 clones, 82% of them singletons. J is TRBJ2-1 and V is TRBV19; 10 bases agree with TRBD1. The TCR was taken from a girl between 10 and 17 years old in good health and CMV-seropositive. Source material: PBMCs. The CDR3 bases are TGTGCCAGTAGTTCCCCCGGGGGGACAGGGGACAATGAGCAGTTCTTC. Its translation is CASSSPGGTGDNEQFF.